The T cell receptor (beta chain) under discussion was sequenced for a study of T cells in Graves' hyperthyroidism and ophthalmopathy. Notes on this clonotype: What it binds is unknown.

The germline gives CDR1 MGHDK, CDR2 SYGVNS. V gave up 11 bases and J gave up 0 bases; unmatched junction bases: 7. The CDR3 covers 14 residues. Patients were excluded for uncontrolled infection, other autoimmune disease, pregnancy or lactation. On the basis of clinical symptoms, serum thyroxine and TRAb, thyroid ultrasound and orbital computed tomography, diagnoses were made. Researchers amplified the TCR beta CDR3 regions from RNA transcripts. TCR CDR3 underwent first-round RT-PCR with the HTBI primer set. MiXCR was run by TCRdb on the multiplex PCR reads, yielding one entry per CDR3 protein. The data hold over 650,000 distinct CDR3 sequences, with about 45% observed a single time. Findings and caveats of the study: Ophthalmopathy, as predicted by the model, came a median approximately 6.5 months after the prediction. Most thyroid clonotypes with frequency above 0.001 were detected in blood.

The chain employs TRBV25-1 and TRBJ1-5; 7 bases agree with TRBD1. Sample: peripheral blood or thyroid tissue (not recorded which). This receptor was obtained from an adult man with Graves' disease, either hyperthyroidism or ophthalmopathy (not recorded which). The CDR3 DNA is TGTGCCTGGAGTACAGGGGATAGCAATCAGCCCCAGCATTTT. This codes for CAWSTGDSNQPQHF. The full variable domain, its missing parts supplied by reference TRBV25-1 and TRBJ1-5, is EADIYQTPRYLVIGTGKKITLECSQTMGHDKMYWYQQDPGMELHLIHYSYGVNSTEKGDLSSESTVSRIRTEHFPLTLESARPSHTSQYLCAWSTGDSNQPQHFGDGTRLSIL.